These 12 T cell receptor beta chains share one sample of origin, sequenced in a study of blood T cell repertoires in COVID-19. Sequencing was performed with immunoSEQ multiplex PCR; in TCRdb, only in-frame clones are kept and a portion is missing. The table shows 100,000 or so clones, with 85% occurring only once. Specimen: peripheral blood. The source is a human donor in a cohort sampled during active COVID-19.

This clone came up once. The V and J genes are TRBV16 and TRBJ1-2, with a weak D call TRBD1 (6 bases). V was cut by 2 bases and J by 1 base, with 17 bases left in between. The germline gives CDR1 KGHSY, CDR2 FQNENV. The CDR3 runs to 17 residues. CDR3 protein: CASSQAISGQYNYGYTF. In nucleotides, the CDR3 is TGTGCCAGCAGCCAAGCCATATCGGGACAATATAACTATGGCTACACCTTC.

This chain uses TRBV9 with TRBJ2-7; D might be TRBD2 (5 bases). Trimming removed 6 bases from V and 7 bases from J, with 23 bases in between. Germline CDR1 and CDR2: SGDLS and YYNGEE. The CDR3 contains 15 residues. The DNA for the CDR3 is TGTGCCAGCAATCGGGCCGGGATGGAAGGAGTTGAGCAGTACTTC. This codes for CASNRAGMEGVEQYF.

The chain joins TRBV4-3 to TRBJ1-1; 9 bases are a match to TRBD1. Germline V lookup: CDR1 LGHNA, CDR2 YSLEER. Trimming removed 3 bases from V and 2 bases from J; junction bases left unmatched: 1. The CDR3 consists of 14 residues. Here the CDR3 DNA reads TGCGCCAGCAGCCAGACAGGGGGTAACACTGAAGCTTTCTTT. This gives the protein CASSQTGGNTEAFF.

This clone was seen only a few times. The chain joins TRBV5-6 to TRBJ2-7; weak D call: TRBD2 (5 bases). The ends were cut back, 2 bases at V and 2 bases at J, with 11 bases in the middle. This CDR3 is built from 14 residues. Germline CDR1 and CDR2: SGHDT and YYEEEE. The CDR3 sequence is CASSLIPGTYEQYF. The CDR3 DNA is TGTGCCAGCAGCTTAATCCCGGGAACCTACGAGCAGTACTTC.

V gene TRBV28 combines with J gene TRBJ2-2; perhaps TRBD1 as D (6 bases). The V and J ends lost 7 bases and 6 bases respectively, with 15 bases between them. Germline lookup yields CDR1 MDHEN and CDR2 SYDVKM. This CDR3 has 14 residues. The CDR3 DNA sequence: TGTGCCAGCATCTCAGGGGAAGGACCCGGGGAGCTGTTTTTT. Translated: CASISGEGPGELFF.

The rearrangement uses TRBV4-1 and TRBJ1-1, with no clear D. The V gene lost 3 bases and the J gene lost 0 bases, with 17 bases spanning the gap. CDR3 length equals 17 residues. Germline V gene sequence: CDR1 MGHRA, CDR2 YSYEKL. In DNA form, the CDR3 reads TGCGCCAGCAGCCATCTAGTCGCGGAGGTGATGAACACTGAAGCTTTCTTT. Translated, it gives CASSHLVAEVMNTEAFF.

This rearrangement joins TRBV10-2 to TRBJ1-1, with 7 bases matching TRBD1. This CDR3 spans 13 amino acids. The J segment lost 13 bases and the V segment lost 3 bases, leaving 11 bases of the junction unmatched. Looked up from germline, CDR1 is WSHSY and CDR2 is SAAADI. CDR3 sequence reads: CASSDRGQDPGFF. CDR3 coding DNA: TGCGCCAGCAGTGATAGAGGACAGGACCCGGGTTTCTTT.

The CDR3 protein is CASSYVAGAYEQYF. The CDR3 DNA reads TGTGCCAGCAGTTACGTGGCGGGGGCCTACGAGCAGTACTTC. The genes are TRBV6-6 and TRBJ2-7; 7 nucleotides line up with TRBD2. Looked up from germline, CDR1 is MNHNY and CDR2 is SVGAGI (reference sequence). The length of the CDR3 is 14 residues. V was pared by 2 bases and J by 2 bases, with 3 bases of the junction left unmatched.

CDR3 DNA: TGTGCCAGCAGCCCCAGGGGGAATGAAGCTTTCTTT. Protein: CASSPRGNEAFF. V gene TRBV2 combines with J gene TRBJ1-1; 7 bases line up with TRBD1. The germline gives CDR1 SNHLY, CDR2 FYNNEI. The CDR3 is 12 amino acids. Trimming took 6 bases from V and 7 from J; bases not matched to a gene: 5.

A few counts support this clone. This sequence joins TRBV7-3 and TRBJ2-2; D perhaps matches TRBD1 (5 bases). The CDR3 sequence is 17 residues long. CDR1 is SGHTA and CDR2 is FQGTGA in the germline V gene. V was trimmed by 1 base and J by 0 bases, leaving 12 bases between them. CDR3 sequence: CASSLRTSQANTGELFF. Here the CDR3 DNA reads TGTGCCAGCAGCTTAAGGACGTCACAGGCGAACACCGGGGAGCTGTTTTTT.

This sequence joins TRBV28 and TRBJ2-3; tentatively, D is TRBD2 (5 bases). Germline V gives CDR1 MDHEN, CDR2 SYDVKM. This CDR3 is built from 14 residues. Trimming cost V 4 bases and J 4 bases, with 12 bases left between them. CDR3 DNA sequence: TGTGCCAGCAGTTCAAGGACTTCCTCAGATACGCAGTATTTT. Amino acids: CASSSRTSSDTQYF.

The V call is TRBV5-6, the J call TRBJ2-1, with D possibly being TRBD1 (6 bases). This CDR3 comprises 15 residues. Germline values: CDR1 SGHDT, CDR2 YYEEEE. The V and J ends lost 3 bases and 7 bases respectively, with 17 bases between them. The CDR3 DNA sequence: TGTGCCAGCAGCTACAGGGTTTCCCTGGGAAATGAGCAGTTCTTC. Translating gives CASSYRVSLGNEQFF.